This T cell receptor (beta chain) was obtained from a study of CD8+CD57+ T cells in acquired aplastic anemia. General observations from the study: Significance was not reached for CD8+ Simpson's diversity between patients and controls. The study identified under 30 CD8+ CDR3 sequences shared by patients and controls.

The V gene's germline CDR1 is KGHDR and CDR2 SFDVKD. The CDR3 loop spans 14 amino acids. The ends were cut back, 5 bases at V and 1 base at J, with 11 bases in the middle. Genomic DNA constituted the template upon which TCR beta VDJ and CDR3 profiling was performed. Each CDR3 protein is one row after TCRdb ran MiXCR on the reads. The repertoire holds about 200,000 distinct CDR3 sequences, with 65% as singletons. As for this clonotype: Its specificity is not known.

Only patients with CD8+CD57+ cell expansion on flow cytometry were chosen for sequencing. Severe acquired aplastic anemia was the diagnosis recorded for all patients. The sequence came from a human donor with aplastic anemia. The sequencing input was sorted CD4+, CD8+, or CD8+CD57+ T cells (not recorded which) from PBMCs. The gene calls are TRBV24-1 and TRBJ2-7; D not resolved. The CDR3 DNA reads TGTGCCACCAGTGGTTTACTTAGGTCCTACGAGCAGTACTTC. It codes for CATSGLLRSYEQYF.